This entry is about one T cell receptor beta chain. Antigen specificity is unknown. Trimming pared 3 bases from V and 2 bases from J, leaving 10 bases between. From germline, CDR1 is SNHLY and CDR2 FYNNEI. The CDR3 is 14 amino acids. Clones were read by immunoSEQ multiplex PCR, and TCRdb kept only the in-frame ones, dropping some. This table has about 36,000 clones, 75% to 90% appearing once. The sample originates from a study of a mutant IDH1 vaccine in newly diagnosed glioma. Across the whole study: Those enrolled had earlier been treated with radiotherapy, temozolomide, or both, mostly both.

Study-wide results and caveats: Among patients, roughly 95% showed immune responses induced by the vaccine.

Stated time point: week 11, during vaccination. Doses comprised 300 ug of mutant IDH1 20-mer peptide each, plus topical imiquimod. The sample consisted of peripheral blood mononuclear cells (PBMCs), taken from a glioma patient whose treatment included an IDH1 peptide vaccine. The V and J genes are TRBV2 and TRBJ1-1; D unresolved. This receptor was obtained from a woman aged 30 to 39 with glioma. Some clones in this sample may be carry-over from other donors' samples. This chain's CDR3 is CASSDQFPNTEAFF. In DNA form, the CDR3 reads TGTGCCAGCAGTGATCAGTTCCCAAACACTGAAGCTTTCTTT.